Sequencing of this T cell receptor (beta chain) was carried out in a study of blood T cells in healthy people across ages. Turning to the study itself: Template switching captured about one barcoded beta molecule per two T cells.

Every sample gave at least 5 micrograms of total RNA when it was extracted. Germline values: CDR1 MGHDK, CDR2 SYGVNS. V lost 6 bases and J lost 5, with 22 bases in between. The CDR3 is 16 amino acids. This clonotype showed up just once. Combining a sample-barcoded 5' primer with a J-beta primer mix, a second PCR ran for roughly 6 to 11 cycles. All samples gave at least 3 million CDR3-containing paired-end reads. TCRdb redid the calling of the 5' RACE reads with MiXCR, one entry per CDR3 protein. Of about 1.4 million distinct CDR3 sequences listed, approximately 59% were seen once; the top ten hold 5.5% to 8%.

Source material: blood. This clonotype was obtained from a man in his late teens or twenties in good health. The rearrangement uses TRBV25-1 and TRBJ1-2; D is unclear. DNA of the CDR3: TGTGCCAGCAGCCCCCCTCCCGGTATTGGGTTTTATGGCTACACCTTC. Protein sequence: CASSPPPGIGFYGYTF.